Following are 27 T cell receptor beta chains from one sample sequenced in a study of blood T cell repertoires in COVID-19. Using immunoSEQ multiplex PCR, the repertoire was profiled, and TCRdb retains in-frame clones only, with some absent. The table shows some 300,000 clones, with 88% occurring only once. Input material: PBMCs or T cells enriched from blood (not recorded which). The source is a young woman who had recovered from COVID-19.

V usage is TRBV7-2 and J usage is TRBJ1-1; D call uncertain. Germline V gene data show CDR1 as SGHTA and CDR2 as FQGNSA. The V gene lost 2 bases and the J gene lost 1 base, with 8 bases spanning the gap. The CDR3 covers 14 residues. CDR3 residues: CASSLRRTNTEAFF. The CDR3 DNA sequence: TGTGCCAGCAGCTTAAGGAGGACGAACACTGAAGCTTTCTTT. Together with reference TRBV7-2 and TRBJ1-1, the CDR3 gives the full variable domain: GAGVSQSPSNKVTEKGKDVELRCDPISGHTALYWYRQSLGQGLEFLIYFQGNSAPDKSGLPSDRFSAERTGGSVSTLTIQRTQQEDSAVYLCASSLRRTNTEAFFGQGTRLTVV.

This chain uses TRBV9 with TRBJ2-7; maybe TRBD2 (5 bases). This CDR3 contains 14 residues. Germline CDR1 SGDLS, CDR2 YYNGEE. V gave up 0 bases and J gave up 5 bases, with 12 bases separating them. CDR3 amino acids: CASSVGGSTNEQYF. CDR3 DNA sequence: TGTGCCAGCAGCGTAGGAGGGTCCACGAACGAGCAGTACTTC.

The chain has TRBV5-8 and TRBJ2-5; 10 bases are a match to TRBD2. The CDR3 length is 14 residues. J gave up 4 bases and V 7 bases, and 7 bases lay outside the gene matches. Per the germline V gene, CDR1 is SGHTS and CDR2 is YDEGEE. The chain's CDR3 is CASSFLAGVETQYF. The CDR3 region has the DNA TGTGCCAGCTCGTTCCTAGCGGGGGTAGAGACCCAGTACTTC.

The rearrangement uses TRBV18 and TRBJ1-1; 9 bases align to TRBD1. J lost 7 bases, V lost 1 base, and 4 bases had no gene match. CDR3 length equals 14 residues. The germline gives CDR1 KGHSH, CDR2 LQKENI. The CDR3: CASSPLTGGVEAFF. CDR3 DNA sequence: TGTGCCAGCTCACCACTAACAGGGGGCGTTGAAGCTTTCTTT. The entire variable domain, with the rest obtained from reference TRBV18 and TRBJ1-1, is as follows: NAGVMQNPRHLVRRRGQEARLRCSPMKGHSHVYWYRQLPEEGLKFMVYLQKENIIDESGMPKERFSAEFPKEGPSILRIQQVVRGDSAAYFCASSPLTGGVEAFFGQGTRLTVV.

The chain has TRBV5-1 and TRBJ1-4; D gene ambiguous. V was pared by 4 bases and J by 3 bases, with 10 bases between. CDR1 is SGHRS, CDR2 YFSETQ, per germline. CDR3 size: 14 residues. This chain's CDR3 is CASSQRGSNEKLFF. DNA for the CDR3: TGCGCCAGCAGCCAGCGGGGTTCTAATGAAAAACTGTTTTTT.

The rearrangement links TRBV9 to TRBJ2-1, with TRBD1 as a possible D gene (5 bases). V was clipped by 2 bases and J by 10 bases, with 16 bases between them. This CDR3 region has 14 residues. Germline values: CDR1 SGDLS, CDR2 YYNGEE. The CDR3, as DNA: TGTGCCAGCAGCGTTCGTAGTGGTGACAGCGAGCAGTTCTTC. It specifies CASSVRSGDSEQFF.

The CDR3 here is CASSALRTPYNEQFF. For the CDR3, the DNA is TGTGCCAGCAGTGCACTTAGGACACCCTACAATGAGCAGTTCTTC. The chain combines TRBV9 with TRBJ2-1, with a weak D call TRBD1 (5 bases). Between the trimmed V and J ends, which lost 5 bases and 2 bases, there was a span of 14 bases. CDR1 SGDLS and CDR2 YYNGEE come from the germline V gene. The CDR3 covers 15 residues. The full variable domain, rest sourced from reference TRBV9 and TRBJ2-1, is DSGVTQTPKHLITATGQRVTLRCSPRSGDLSVYWYQQSLDQGLQFLIQYYNGEERAKGNILERFSAQQFPDLHSELNLSSLELGDSALYFCASSALRTPYNEQFFGPGTRLTVL.

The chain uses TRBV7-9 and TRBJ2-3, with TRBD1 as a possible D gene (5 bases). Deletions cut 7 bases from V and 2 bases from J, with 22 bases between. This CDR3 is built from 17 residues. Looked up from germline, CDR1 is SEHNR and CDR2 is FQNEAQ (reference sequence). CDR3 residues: CASTTLGQASYTDTQYF. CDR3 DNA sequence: TGTGCCAGCACCACTCTGGGGCAGGCGAGTTACACAGATACGCAGTATTTT. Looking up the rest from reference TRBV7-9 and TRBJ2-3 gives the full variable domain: DTGVSQNPRHKITKRGQNVTFRCDPISEHNRLYWYRQTLGQGPEFLTYFQNEAQLEKSRLLSDRFSAERPKGSFSTLEIQRTEQGDSAMYLCASTTLGQASYTDTQYFGPGTRLTVL.

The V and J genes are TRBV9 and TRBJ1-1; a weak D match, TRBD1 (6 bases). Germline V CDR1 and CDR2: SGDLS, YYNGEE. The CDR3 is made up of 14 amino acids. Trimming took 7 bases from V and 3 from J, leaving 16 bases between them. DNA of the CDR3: TGTGCCAGCGGTGCCGGGACAAAAGACACTGAAGCTTTCTTT. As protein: CASGAGTKDTEAFF.

CDR3 sequence: CASSPSGGRSTDTQYF. CDR3 bases: TGTGCCAGTAGTCCGAGCGGGGGTCGAAGCACAGATACGCAGTATTTT. The chain employs TRBV19 and TRBJ2-3, with TRBD2 matching over 8 bases. Germline V lookup: CDR1 LNHDA, CDR2 SQIVND (reference sequence). The CDR3 has 16 amino acids. V trimming: 5 bases; J trimming: 0 bases; junction bases outside the gene matches: 7.

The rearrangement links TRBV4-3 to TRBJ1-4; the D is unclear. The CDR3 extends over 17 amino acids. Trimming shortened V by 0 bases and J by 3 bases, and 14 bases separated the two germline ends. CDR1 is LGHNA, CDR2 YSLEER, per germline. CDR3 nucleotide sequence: TGCGCCAGCAGCCAAGAGGGCATAAGGAAGCCTAATGAAAAACTGTTTTTT. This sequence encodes CASSQEGIRKPNEKLFF.

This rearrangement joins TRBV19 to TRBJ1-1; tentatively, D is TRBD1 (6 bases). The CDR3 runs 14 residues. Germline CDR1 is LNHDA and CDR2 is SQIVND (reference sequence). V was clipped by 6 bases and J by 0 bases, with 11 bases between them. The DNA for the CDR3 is TGTGCCAGTAGACCCGGGACACTGAACACTGAAGCTTTCTTT. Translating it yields CASRPGTLNTEAFF.

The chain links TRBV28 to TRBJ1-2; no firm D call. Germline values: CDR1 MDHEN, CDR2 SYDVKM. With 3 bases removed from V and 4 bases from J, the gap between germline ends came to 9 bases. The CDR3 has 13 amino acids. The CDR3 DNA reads TGTGCCAGCAGTTTCGGACTCACCTATGGCTACACCTTC. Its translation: CASSFGLTYGYTF.

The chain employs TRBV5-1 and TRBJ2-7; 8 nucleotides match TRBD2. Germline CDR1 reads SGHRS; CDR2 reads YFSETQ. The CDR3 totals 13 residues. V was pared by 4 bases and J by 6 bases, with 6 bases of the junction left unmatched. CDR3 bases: TGCGCCAGCAGCCCAGGACTAGCTCCCGAGCAGTACTTC. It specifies CASSPGLAPEQYF.

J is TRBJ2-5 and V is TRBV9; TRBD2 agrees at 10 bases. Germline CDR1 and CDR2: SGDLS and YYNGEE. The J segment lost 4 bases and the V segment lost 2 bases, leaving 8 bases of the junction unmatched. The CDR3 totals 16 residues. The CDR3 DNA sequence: TGTGCCAGCAGCGTCAGCGGGGGGGCAGGGAGAGAGACCCAGTACTTC. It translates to CASSVSGGAGRETQYF.

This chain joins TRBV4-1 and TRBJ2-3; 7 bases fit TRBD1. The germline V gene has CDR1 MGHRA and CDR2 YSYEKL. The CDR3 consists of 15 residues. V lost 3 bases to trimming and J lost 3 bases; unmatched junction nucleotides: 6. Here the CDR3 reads CASSQQTGRTDTQYF. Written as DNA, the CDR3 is TGCGCCAGCAGCCAGCAGACAGGGCGAACAGATACGCAGTATTTT.

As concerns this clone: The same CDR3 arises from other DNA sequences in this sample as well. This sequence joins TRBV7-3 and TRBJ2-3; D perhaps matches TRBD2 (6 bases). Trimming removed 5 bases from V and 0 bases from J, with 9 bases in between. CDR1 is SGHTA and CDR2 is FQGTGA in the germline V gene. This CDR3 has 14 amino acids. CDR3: CASSPGGSTDTQYF. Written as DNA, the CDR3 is TGTGCCAGCAGCCCCGGGGGAAGCACAGATACGCAGTATTTT. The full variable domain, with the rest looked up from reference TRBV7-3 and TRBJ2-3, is GAGVSQTPSNKVTEKGKYVELRCDPISGHTALYWYRQSLGQGPEFLIYFQGTGAADDSGLPNDRFFAVRPEGSVSTLKIQRTERGDSAVYLCASSPGGSTDTQYFGPGTRLTVL.

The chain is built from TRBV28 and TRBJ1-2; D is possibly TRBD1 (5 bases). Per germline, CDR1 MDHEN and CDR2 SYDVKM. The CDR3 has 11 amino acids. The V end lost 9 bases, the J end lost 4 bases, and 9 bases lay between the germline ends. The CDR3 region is CASSTVYGYTF. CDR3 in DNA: TGTGCCAGTTCGACAGTCTATGGCTACACCTTC.

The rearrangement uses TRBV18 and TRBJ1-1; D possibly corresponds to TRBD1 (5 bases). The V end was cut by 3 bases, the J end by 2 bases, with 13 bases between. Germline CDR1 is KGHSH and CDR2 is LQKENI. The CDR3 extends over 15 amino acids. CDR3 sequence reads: CASSPVTASNTEAFF. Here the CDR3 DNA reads TGTGCCAGCTCACCGGTGACAGCATCCAACACTGAAGCTTTCTTT.

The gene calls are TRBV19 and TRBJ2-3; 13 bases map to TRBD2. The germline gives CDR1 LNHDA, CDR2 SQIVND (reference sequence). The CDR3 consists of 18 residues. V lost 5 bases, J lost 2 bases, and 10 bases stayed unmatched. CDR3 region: CASSSFSGLAGATDTQYF. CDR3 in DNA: TGTGCCAGTAGTTCATTCTCCGGACTAGCGGGAGCCACAGATACGCAGTATTTT.

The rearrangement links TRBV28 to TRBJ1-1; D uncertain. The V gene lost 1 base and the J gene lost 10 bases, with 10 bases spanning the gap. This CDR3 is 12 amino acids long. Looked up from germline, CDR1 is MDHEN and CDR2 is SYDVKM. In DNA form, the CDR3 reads TGTGCCAGCAGTTTATACCCCGAGGTAGCTTTCTTT. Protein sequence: CASSLYPEVAFF.

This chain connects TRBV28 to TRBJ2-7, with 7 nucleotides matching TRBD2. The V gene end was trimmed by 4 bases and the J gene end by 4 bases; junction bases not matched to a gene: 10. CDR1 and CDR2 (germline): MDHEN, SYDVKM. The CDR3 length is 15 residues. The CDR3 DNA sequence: TGTGCCAGCAGTTCCCCTCCCGGGACTATTTACGAGCAGTACTTC. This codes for CASSSPPGTIYEQYF.

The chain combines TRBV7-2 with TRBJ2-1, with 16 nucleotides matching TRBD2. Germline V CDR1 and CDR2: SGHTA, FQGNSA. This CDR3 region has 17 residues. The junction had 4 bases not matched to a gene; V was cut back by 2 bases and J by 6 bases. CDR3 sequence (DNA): TGTGCCAGCAGCTTAACGGGGACTAGCGGGAGGGGCAATGAGCAGTTCTTC. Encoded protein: CASSLTGTSGRGNEQFF.

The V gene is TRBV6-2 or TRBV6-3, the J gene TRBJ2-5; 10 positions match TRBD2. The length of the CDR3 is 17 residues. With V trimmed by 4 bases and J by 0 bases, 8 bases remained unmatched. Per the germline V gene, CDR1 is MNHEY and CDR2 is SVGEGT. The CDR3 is CASSSIWTSGYQETQYF. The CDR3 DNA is TGTGCCAGCAGTTCCATTTGGACTAGCGGCTACCAAGAGACCCAGTACTTC.

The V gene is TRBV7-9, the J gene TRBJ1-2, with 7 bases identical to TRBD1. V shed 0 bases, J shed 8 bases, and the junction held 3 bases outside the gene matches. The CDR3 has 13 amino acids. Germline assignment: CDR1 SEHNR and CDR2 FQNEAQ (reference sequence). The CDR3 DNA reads TGTGCCAGCAGCTTAGCGGACAGGTTAGGCTACACCTTC. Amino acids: CASSLADRLGYTF.

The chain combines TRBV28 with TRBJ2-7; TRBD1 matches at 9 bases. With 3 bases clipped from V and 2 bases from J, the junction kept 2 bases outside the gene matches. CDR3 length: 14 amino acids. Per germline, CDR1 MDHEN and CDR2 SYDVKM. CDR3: CASSLDRGTYEQYF. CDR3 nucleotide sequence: TGTGCCAGCAGTTTGGACAGGGGAACCTACGAGCAGTACTTC.

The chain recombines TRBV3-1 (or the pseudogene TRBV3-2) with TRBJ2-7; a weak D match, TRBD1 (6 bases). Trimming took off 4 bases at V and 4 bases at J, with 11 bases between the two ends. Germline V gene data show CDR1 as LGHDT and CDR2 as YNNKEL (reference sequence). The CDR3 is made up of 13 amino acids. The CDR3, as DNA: TGTGCCAGCAGCCGCTCTACAGGGTACGAGCAGTACTTC. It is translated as CASSRSTGYEQYF.